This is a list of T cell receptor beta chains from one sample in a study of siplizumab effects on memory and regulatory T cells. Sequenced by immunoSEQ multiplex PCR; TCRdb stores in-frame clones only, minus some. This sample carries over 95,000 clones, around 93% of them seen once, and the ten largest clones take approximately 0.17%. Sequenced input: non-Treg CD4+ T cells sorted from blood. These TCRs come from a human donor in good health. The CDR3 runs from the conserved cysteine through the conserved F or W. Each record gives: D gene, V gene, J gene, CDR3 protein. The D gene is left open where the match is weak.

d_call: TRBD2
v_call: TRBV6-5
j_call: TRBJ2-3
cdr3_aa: CASRMWAGGTDTQYF

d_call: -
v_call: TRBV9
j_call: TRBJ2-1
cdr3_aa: CASSGGTRGHEQFF

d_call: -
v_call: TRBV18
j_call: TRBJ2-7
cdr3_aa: CASSPPSPGYEQYF

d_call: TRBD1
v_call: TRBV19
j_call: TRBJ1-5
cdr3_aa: CASSIRTGGLNQPQHF

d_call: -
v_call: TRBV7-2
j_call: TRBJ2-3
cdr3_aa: CASSPDRTNTDTQYF

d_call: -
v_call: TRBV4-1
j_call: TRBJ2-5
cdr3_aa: CASSHPTGWETQYF

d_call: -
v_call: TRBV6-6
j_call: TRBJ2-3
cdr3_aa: CASSPVGDTQYF

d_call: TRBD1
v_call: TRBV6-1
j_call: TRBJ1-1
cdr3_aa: CASSERTGAAEAFF

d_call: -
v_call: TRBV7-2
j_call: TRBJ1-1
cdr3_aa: CASSLPGVNTEAFF

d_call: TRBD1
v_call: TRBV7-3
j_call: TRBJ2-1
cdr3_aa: CASSSWGQDNEQFF

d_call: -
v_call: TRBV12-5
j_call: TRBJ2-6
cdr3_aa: CASASSGANVLTF

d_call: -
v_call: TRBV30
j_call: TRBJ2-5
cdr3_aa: CAWEKNTGETQYF

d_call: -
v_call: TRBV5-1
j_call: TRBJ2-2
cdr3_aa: CASSLAPQGTGELFF

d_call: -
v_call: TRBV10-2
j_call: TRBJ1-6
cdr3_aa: CASSELVSGNSPLHF

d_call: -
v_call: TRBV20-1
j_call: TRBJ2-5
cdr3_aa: CSAGTQETQYF

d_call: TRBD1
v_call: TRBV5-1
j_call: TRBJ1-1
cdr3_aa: CASSWGQNEAFF

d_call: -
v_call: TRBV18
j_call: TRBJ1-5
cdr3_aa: CASSPEVGGNQPQHF

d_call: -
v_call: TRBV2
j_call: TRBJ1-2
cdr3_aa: CASSAQRIVGYTF

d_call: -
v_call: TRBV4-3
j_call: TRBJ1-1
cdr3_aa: CASSQGAGGKNTEAFF

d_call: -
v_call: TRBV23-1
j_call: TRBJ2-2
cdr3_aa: CASSQSDGNTGELFF

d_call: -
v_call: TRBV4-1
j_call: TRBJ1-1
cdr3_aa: CASSRGWGEAFF

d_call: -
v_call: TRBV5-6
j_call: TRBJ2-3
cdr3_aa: CASSSRALGQDTQYF

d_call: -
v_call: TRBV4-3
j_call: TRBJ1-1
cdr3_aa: CASSQGMGAGTEAFF

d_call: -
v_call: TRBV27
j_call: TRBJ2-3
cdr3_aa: CASSRPSTDTQYF

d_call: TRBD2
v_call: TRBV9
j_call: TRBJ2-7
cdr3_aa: CASSVRLADEQYF

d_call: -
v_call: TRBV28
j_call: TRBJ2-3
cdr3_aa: CASSLWGVGGLGDTQYF

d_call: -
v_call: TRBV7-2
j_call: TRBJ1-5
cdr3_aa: CASSLGGTVLREPQHF

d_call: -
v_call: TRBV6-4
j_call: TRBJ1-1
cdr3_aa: CASSEGSNTEAFF

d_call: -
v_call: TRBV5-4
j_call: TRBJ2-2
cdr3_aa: CASSLGVLSNTGELFF

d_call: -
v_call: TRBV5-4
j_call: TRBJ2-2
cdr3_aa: CASSSMTGILASGELFF

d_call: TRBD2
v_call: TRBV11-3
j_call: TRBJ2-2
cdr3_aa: CASSSGLAGLHTGELFF

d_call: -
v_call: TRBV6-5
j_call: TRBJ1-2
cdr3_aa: CASSSVDSGYGYTF

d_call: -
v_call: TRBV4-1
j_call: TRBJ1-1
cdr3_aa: CASSLDPRGRRTEAFF

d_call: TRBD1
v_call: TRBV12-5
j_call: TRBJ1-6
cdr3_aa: CASGLGQGGSPLHF

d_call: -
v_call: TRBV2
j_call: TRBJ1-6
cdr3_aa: CASSEGPSPLHF

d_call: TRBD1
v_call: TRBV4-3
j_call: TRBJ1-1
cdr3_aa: CASSQVTLPDSTARQGTEAFF

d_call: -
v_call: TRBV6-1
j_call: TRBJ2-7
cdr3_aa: CASSGGPPYEQYF

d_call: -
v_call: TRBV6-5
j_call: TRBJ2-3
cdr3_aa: CASRGKAWDTDTQYF

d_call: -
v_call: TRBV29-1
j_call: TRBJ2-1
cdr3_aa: CSVDRGGNEQFF

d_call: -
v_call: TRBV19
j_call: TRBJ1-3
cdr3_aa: CASRQLSKNSGNTIYF

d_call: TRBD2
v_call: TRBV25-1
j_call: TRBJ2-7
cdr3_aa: CASSEISGDIYEQYF

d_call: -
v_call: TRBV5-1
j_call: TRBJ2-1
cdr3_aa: CASSPGVGSYNEQFF

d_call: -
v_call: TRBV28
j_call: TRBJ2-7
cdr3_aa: CASIARDFPQKLYF

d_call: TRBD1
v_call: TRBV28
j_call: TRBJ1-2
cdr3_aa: CASSSGDREGYGYTF

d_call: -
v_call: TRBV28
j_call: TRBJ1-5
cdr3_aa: CASSFNYRDSKPQHF